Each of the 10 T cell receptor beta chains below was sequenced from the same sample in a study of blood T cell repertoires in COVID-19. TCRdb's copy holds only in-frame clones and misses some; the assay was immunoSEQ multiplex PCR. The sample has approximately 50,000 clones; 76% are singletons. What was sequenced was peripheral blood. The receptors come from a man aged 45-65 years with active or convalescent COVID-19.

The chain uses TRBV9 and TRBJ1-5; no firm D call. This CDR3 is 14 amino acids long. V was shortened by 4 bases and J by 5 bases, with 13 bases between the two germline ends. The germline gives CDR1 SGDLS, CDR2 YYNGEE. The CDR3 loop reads CASSFGLNDQPQHF. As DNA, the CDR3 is TGTGCCAGCAGCTTCGGACTCAATGATCAGCCCCAGCATTTT.

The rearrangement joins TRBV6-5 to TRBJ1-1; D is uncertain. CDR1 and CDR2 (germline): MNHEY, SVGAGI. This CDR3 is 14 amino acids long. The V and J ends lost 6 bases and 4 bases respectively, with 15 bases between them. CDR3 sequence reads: CASSPPGSRTEAFF. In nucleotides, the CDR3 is TGTGCCAGCAGCCCGCCGGGATCTCGCACTGAAGCTTTCTTT.

The CDR3 spells CASSLGASDRTDTQYF. As DNA, the CDR3 is TGTGCCAGCAGCTTGGGGGCTAGCGACCGCACAGATACGCAGTATTTT. The chain employs TRBV5-6 and TRBJ2-3; maybe TRBD2 (6 bases). Looked up from germline, CDR1 is SGHDT and CDR2 is YYEEEE. The CDR3 length is 16 residues. The V end lost 0 bases, the J end lost 1 base, and 12 bases lay between the germline ends.

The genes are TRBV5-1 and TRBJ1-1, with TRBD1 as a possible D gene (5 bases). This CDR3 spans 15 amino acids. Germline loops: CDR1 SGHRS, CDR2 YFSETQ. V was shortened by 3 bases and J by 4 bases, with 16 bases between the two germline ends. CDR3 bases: TGCGCCAGCAGCTACACCCGGGGGGGGTTCACTGAAGCTTTCTTT. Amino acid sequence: CASSYTRGGFTEAFF.

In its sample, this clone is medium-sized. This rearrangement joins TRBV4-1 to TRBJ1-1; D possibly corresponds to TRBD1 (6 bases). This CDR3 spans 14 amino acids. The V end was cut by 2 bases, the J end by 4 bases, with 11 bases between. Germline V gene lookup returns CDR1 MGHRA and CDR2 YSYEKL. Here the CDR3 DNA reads TGCGCCAGCAGCCAAATGGGGGCCGGCACTGAAGCTTTCTTT. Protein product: CASSQMGAGTEAFF.

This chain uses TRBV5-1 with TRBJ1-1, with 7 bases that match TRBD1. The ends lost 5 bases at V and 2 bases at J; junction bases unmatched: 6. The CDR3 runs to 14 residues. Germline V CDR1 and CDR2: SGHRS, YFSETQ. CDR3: CASRAGGLNTEAFF. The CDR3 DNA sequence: TGCGCCAGCAGGGCAGGGGGACTCAACACTGAAGCTTTCTTT.

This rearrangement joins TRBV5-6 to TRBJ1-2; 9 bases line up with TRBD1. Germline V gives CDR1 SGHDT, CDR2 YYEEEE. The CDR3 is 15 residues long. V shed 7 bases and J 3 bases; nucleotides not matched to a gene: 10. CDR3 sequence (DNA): TGTGCCAGCCGAAACCGGGACAGGGTTGACTATGGCTACACCTTC. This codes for CASRNRDRVDYGYTF.

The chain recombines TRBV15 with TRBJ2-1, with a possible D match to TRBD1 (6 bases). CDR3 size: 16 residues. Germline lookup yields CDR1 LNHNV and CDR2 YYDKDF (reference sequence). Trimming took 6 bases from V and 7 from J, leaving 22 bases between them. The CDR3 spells CATSRGHGQFRNEQFF. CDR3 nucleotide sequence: TGTGCCACCAGTCGGGGACACGGTCAGTTTCGGAATGAGCAGTTCTTC.

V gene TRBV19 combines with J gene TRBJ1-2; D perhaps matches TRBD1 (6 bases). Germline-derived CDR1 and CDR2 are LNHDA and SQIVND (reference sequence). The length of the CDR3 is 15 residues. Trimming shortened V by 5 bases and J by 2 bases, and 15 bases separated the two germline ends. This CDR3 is CASSVSQQGNYGYTF. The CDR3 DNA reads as TGTGCCAGTAGTGTCTCCCAGCAGGGGAACTATGGCTACACCTTC.

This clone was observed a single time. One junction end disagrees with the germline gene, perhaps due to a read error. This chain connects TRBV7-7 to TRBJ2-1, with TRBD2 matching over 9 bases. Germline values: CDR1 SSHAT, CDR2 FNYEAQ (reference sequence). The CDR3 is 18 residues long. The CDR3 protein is CASSNSFSTSGPDNEQFF. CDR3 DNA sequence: TGTGCTAGCAGCAATTCCTTCTCGACTAGCGGTCCCGACAATGAGCAGTTCTTC.